This TCR beta chain was recovered during a study of blood T cell repertoires in COVID-19. As for the study in general: The samples span acute and convalescent COVID-19 from the United States, Italy and Spain.

In the original processing: Researchers report that nucleated cell counts were estimated from reference gene primer amplification. Using immunoSEQ multiplex PCR, the repertoire was profiled, and TCRdb retains in-frame clones only, with some absent. That table gives V, J and clone size, and the DNA gave D and trimming. The profile shows about 84,000 clones, roughly 80% of them singletons. The CDR3 is 13 amino acids. Trimming left V 7 bases short and J 3 bases short, with 10 bases between. Germline values: CDR1 LNHDA, CDR2 SQIVND (reference sequence). This receptor was identified in a woman of 80 years or more with acute or convalescent COVID-19. V usage is TRBV19 and J usage is TRBJ1-5; possible D gene TRBD1, 5 bases. What was sequenced was peripheral blood. In DNA form, the CDR3 reads TGTGCCAGTAAAGGGGAAAACAATCAGCCCCAGCATTTT. Amino acids: CASKGENNQPQHF.